Listed here is a single T cell receptor beta chain. What it binds is not known. Sequenced by immunoSEQ multiplex PCR; TCRdb stores in-frame clones only, minus some. This table holds over 200,000 clones, 80% to 90% found once. The sample belongs to a study of cytomegalovirus exposure and HLA in healthy donors. Germline values: CDR1 MNHEY, CDR2 SMNVEV (reference sequence). This CDR3 is built from 16 residues. V was pared by 7 bases and J by 0 bases, with 8 bases of the junction left unmatched. The roughly 120-subject validation cohort, separate from the roughly 700-subject first cohort, included the donors. The study, taken as a whole, reports: The study recorded over 150 TCR beta chains that were cytomegalovirus-associated. Reportedly, diagnosis of cytomegalovirus status by the classifier showed high specificity and sensitivity.

The genes are TRBV27 and TRBJ2-1; 8 nucleotides agree with TRBD2. The receptor comes from a woman aged 18-29 years in good health and CMV-seronegative. The sample taken for sequencing was PBMCs. CDR3 nucleotide sequence: TGTGCCAGCAAAGATCGGAGCGGGAGCTCCTACAATGAGCAGTTCTTC. Its translation is CASKDRSGSSYNEQFF.